One and the same sample provided the 27 T cell receptor beta chains below, sequenced in a study of human T cells and chemical hapten exposure. TCRdb reanalysed the RACE reads using MiXCR and keeps one entry per CDR3 protein. The table has more than 100,000 distinct CDR3 sequences, roughly 13% seen once. Time point of the sample: patch test 1, 2 weeks after DPC sensitization. The treatment is: therapeutic diphenylcyclopropenone sensitization with weekly scalp DPC. Source: whole blood, taken in connection with sensitization to the hapten diphenylcyclopropenone (DPC). All receptors derive from a man aged 18 to 30 with alopecia areata. Some clones in this sample may be carry-over from other donors' samples.

This clonotype was observed a handful of times. The V gene is TRBV12-3 or TRBV12-4, the J gene TRBJ1-2; a weak D match, TRBD1 (6 bases). This CDR3 spans 15 amino acids. Deletions cut 1 base from V and 7 bases from J, with 16 bases between. As DNA, the CDR3 is TGTGCCAGCAGTTTAGGGACAGCCATTAGGTTTGGCTACACCTTC. Amino acid sequence: CASSLGTAIRFGYTF.

The CDR3 region is CASSSQTDNYGYTF. Here the CDR3 DNA reads TGTGCCAGCAGCTCACAGACAGATAACTATGGCTACACCTTC. This chain joins TRBV7-3 and TRBJ1-2; D perhaps matches TRBD1 (5 bases). Deletions cut 4 bases from V and 1 base from J, with 10 bases between. The CDR3 is 14 amino acids. Germline CDR1 reads SGHTA; CDR2 reads FQGTGA.

The V call is TRBV12-3 or TRBV12-4, the J call TRBJ2-2; no clear D gene. V gave up 2 bases and J gave up 3 bases, with 10 bases separating them. The CDR3 has 15 amino acids. The CDR3 region has the DNA TGTGCCAGCAGTTTAACCGAACATTACACCGGGGAGCTGTTTTTT. The encoded protein is CASSLTEHYTGELFF.

The rearrangement joins TRBV5-1 to TRBJ2-2; D not resolved. The CDR3 extends over 13 amino acids. The V end lost 2 bases, the J end lost 4 bases, and 6 bases lay between the germline ends. Germline V CDR1 and CDR2: SGHRS, YFSETQ. This CDR3 is CASSLSGTGELFF. The CDR3 DNA sequence: TGCGCCAGCAGCTTATCAGGCACCGGGGAGCTGTTTTTT.

This clonotype was recorded at least ten times. The chain employs TRBV11-2 and TRBJ1-2; D is unclear. From germline, CDR1 is SGHAT and CDR2 FQNNGV. Trimming stripped 3 bases from V and 0 bases from J, with 2 bases between. The CDR3 spans 12 residues. The CDR3 region has the DNA TGTGCCAGCAGCTTGGCTAACTATGGCTACACCTTC. Its translation is CASSLANYGYTF.

This clonotype has only a few counts. One junction end does not reproduce the germline sequence, and a read error may be involved. The V call is TRBV12-3 or TRBV12-4, the J call TRBJ1-2; 7 bases are shared with TRBD1. This CDR3 comprises 11 residues. The CDR3 coding sequence is TGTGCCAGCAGTTTGACAGGGCCCCTCTTCTTC. This gives the protein CASSLTGPLFF.

The table lists this clonotype with a few counts. This sequence joins TRBV5-1 and TRBJ2-3, with 9 positions matching TRBD1. V trimming: 4 bases; J trimming: 2 bases; junction bases outside the gene matches: 17. The CDR3 totals 19 residues. Germline CDR1 reads SGHRS; CDR2 reads YFSETQ. CDR3 sequence (DNA): TGCGCCAGCAGCCTCCGGTCCGGGACAGGGATGTTTAACACAGATACGCAGTATTTT. Its protein is CASSLRSGTGMFNTDTQYF.

This clonotype has a handful of counts. This sequence joins TRBV7-9 and TRBJ1-4, with 10 bases fitting TRBD1. The CDR3 runs to 16 residues. After removal of 5 bases from V and 5 bases from J, the junction contained 8 bases not matched to a gene. Germline loops: CDR1 SEHNR, CDR2 FQNEAQ (reference sequence). The CDR3 nucleotides are TGTGCCAGCAGCCCCCAGACAGGGGGCGCGAATGAAAAACTGTTTTTT. Translating it yields CASSPQTGGANEKLFF.

The V gene is TRBV11-3, the J gene TRBJ2-7; D might be TRBD1 (6 bases). The CDR3 length is 15 residues. Germline V gene data show CDR1 as SGHNT and CDR2 as YENEEA. The ends were cut back, 1 base at V and 3 bases at J, with 13 bases in the middle. The CDR3 sequence: CASSLGPGQDYEQYF. CDR3 DNA sequence: TGTGCCAGCAGCTTAGGGCCGGGACAAGACTACGAGCAGTACTTC.

There are a few counts of this clonotype. V usage is TRBV7-2 and J usage is TRBJ2-3; the D is unclear. The V end was cut by 1 base, the J end by 2 bases, with 13 bases between. The CDR3 covers 16 residues. Germline lookup yields CDR1 SGHTA and CDR2 FQGNSA. CDR3 in DNA: TGTGCCAGCAGCTTAGGCCCGCTCGGTAACACAGATACGCAGTATTTT. Translation gives CASSLGPLGNTDTQYF.

This clonotype has at least ten counts. This chain connects TRBV28 to TRBJ2-2; D uncertain. This CDR3 contains 16 residues. The V and J ends lost 2 bases and 5 bases respectively, with 15 bases between them. Germline V lookup: CDR1 MDHEN, CDR2 SYDVKM. CDR3 region: CASSLSRVLRTGELFF. The DNA for the CDR3 is TGTGCCAGCAGTTTAAGCCGGGTTCTGAGAACCGGGGAGCTGTTTTTT.

This clonotype was seen at least ten times. The genes are TRBV29-1 and TRBJ2-3; D possibly corresponds to TRBD1 (6 bases). Trimming pared 6 bases from V and 0 bases from J, leaving 19 bases between. The CDR3 has 16 amino acids. Germline CDR1 and CDR2: SQVTM and ANQGSEA. The CDR3 region is CSVDRSWTDSTDTQYF. The CDR3 nucleotides are TGCAGCGTCGACCGCTCCTGGACAGATAGCACAGATACGCAGTATTTT.

The chain joins TRBV11-2 to TRBJ2-7, with 12 nucleotides matching TRBD2. The V and J ends lost 3 bases and 3 bases, in that order; junction bases with no gene match: 3. This CDR3 is built from 15 residues. The germline V gene has CDR1 SGHAT and CDR2 FQNNGV. CDR3 sequence reads: CASSFTTSGGYEQYF. The CDR3 bases are TGTGCCAGCAGCTTCACGACTAGCGGGGGCTACGAGCAGTACTTC. Full variable domain (remainder filled in from reference TRBV11-2 and TRBJ2-7): EAGVAQSPRYKIIEKRQSVAFWCNPISGHATLYWYQQILGQGPKLLIQFQNNGVVDDSQLPKDRFSAERLKGVDSTLKIQPAKLEDSAVYLCASSFTTSGGYEQYFGPGTRLTVT.

The chain uses TRBV20-1 and TRBJ1-2; D may be TRBD1 (6 bases). CDR1 is DFQATT, CDR2 SNEGSKA, per germline (reference sequence). V lost 3 bases and J lost 6, with 11 bases in between. The CDR3 extends over 12 amino acids. The CDR3 nucleotides read TGCAGTGCTAGGGGGGCTCCGCATGGCTACACCTTC. The encoded protein is CSARGAPHGYTF.

This clonotype was observed many times. This chain uses TRBV5-1 with TRBJ1-3, with D possibly TRBD1 on 5 matching bases. Between the trimmed V and J ends, which lost 2 bases and 0 bases, there was a span of 9 bases. Germline loops: CDR1 SGHRS, CDR2 YFSETQ. The CDR3 is 15 amino acids. The CDR3 region has the DNA TGCGCCAGCAGCTTCGGGGGGATCTCTGGAAACACCATATATTTT. This codes for CASSFGGISGNTIYF.

This clonotype was seen only a few times. CDR3 loop: CASSPAGRSTDTQYF. The CDR3 DNA sequence: TGTGCCAGCAGCCCCGCGGGGAGAAGCACAGATACGCAGTATTTT. The gene calls are TRBV7-3 and TRBJ2-3; tentatively, D is TRBD2 (6 bases). The CDR3 sequence is 15 residues long. Germline V gives CDR1 SGHTA, CDR2 FQGTGA. V shed 5 bases and J shed 0 bases, with 12 bases lying between them.

The rearrangement uses TRBV27 and TRBJ2-1; D possibly matches TRBD1 or TRBD2 (6 bases each). Per the germline V gene, CDR1 is MNHEY and CDR2 is SMNVEV (reference sequence). The V end was cut by 4 bases, the J end by 0 bases, with 16 bases between. This CDR3 region has 17 residues. The CDR3 region is CASSSPRGQSSYNEQFF. CDR3 nucleotides: TGTGCCAGCAGTTCCCCCCGGGGGCAGAGCTCCTACAATGAGCAGTTCTTC.

This clonotype was found a few times. This chain links TRBV5-1 with TRBJ1-2, with 8 bases identical to TRBD1. Germline trimming cut 4 bases from V and 3 bases from J; bases unmatched to any gene: 5. This CDR3 is built from 14 residues. The germline CDR1 and CDR2 sequences are SGHRS and YFSETQ. The CDR3 DNA reads TGCGCCAGCAGCACCGGGACAGGCGACTATGGCTACACCTTC. It codes for CASSTGTGDYGYTF.

This chain links TRBV4-3 with TRBJ2-2; TRBD2 is a possible D gene (5 bases). Germline CDR1 is LGHNA and CDR2 is YSLEER. This CDR3 spans 15 amino acids. V lost 7 bases, J lost 6 bases, and 18 bases lay in between. The CDR3: CASTLALQISGELFF. For the CDR3, the DNA is TGCGCCAGCACCCTAGCACTCCAGATCTCCGGGGAGCTGTTTTTT.

This clonotype has at least ten counts. CDR3 bases: TGTGCCAGCAGTGCCTCCTACGAGCAGTACGTC. Translated: CASSASYEQYV. This chain uses TRBV2 with TRBJ2-7; D ambiguous. V was pared by 4 bases and J by 0 bases, with 1 base between. The CDR3 covers 11 residues. The germline gives CDR1 SNHLY, CDR2 FYNNEI.

For the CDR3, the DNA is TGTGCCAGCAGCTTAAGTCTCCAGGGAAGGGTGAACACTGAAGCTTTCTTT. This sequence encodes CASSLSLQGRVNTEAFF. The chain links TRBV7-9 to TRBJ1-1; maybe TRBD1 (5 bases). From germline, CDR1 is SEHNR and CDR2 FQNEAQ (reference sequence). Trimming cost V 2 bases and J 0 bases, with 16 bases left between them. CDR3 length: 17 amino acids.

This chain joins TRBV27 and TRBJ1-4, with D possibly matching TRBD1 (6 bases). The CDR3 spans 13 residues. V gave up 5 bases and J gave up 10 bases, with 14 bases separating them. Germline CDR1 MNHEY, CDR2 SMNVEV (reference sequence). The CDR3 region is CASSRDTLAKLFF. CDR3 bases: TGTGCCAGCAGTCGGGACACTTTGGCAAAACTGTTTTTT.

This clonotype came up a few times. The genes are TRBV19 and TRBJ1-1; D unclear. The germline V gene encodes CDR1 LNHDA and CDR2 SQIVND (reference sequence). V lost 3 bases and J 3 bases, leaving 8 bases between the germline ends. This CDR3 is built from 13 residues. Here the CDR3 reads CASSIGSHTEAFF. CDR3 bases: TGTGCCAGTAGTATTGGGTCCCACACTGAAGCTTTCTTT.

J is TRBJ2-5 and V is TRBV20-1, with TRBD1 identical over 7 bases. Looked up from germline, CDR1 is DFQATT and CDR2 is SNEGSKA (reference sequence). CDR3 size: 12 residues. This CDR3 reads CARDSPQETQYF. Written as DNA, the CDR3 is TGCGCTCGGGACAGCCCTCAAGAGACCCAGTACTTC.

This chain connects TRBV12-3 or TRBV12-4 to TRBJ2-3; no clear D gene. Trimming shortened V by 5 bases and J by 6 bases, and 15 bases separated the two germline ends. CDR3 size: 14 residues. The CDR3 region is CASSASRLPDTQYF. The CDR3, as DNA: TGTGCCAGCAGTGCCTCCCGACTTCCCGATACGCAGTATTTT.

The chain recombines TRBV7-8 with TRBJ2-7; 7 bases agree with TRBD2. Per the germline V gene, CDR1 is SGHVS and CDR2 is FQNEAQ. With 3 bases clipped from V and 0 bases from J, the junction kept 5 bases outside the gene matches. This CDR3 has 15 residues. As DNA, the CDR3 is TGTGCCAGCAGCTTGAGCGGGGAGAGCTCCTACGAGCAGTACTTC. Its protein product is CASSLSGESSYEQYF.

The chain couples TRBV7-3 to TRBJ2-2; D might be TRBD1 or TRBD2, each matching 7 bases. The CDR3 is 15 amino acids. V gave up 6 bases and J gave up 4 bases, with 15 bases separating them. In germline, CDR1 is SGHTA, CDR2 FQGTGA. CDR3 sequence reads: CASSPQGGSTGELFF. CDR3 DNA: TGTGCCAGCAGTCCCCAGGGGGGGAGCACCGGGGAGCTGTTTTTT.